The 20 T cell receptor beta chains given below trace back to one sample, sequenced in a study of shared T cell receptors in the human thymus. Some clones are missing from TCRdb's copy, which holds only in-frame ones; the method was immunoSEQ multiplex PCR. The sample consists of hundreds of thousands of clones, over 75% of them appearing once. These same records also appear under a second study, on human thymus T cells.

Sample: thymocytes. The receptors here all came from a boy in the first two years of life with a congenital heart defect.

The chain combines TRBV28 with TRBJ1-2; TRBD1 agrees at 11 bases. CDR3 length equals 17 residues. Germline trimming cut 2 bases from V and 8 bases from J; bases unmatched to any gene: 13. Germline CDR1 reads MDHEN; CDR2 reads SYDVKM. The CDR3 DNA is TGTGCCAGCAGTTTAAAAACCCGGGACAGGGGGGGAGAAGGCTACACCTTC. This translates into CASSLKTRDRGGEGYTF.

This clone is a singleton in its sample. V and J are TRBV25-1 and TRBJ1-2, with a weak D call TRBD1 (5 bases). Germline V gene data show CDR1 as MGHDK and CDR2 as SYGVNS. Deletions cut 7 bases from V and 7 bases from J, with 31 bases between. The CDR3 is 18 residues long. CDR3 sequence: CASTPGDRVGGSKFGYTF. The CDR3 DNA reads TGTGCCAGCACCCCGGGAGATAGAGTGGGGGGTTCCAAGTTTGGCTACACCTTC.

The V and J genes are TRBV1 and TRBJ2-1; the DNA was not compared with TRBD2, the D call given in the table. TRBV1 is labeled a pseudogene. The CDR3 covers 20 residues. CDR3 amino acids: CTSSHLPGLAGALSYNEQFF. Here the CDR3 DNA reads TGCACCAGCAGCCACCTCCCGGGACTAGCGGGGGCCCTTTCCTACAATGAGCAGTTCTTC.

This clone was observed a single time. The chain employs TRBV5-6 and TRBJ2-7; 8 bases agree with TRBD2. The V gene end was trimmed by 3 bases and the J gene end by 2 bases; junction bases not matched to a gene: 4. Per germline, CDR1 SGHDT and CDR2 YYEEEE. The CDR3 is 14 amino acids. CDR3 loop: CASSSGGGPYEQYF. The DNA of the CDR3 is TGTGCCAGCAGCTCGGGAGGGGGACCCTACGAGCAGTACTTC.

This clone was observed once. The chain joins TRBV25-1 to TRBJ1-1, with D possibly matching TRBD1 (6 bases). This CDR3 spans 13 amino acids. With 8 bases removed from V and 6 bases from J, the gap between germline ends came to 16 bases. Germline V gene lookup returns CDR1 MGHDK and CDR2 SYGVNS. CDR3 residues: CASRDTQLAEAFF. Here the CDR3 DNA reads TGTGCCAGCCGGGACACCCAGTTAGCTGAAGCTTTCTTT.

The CDR3 loop is CASSQDPGPGSGYTF. The CDR3 nucleotides read TGCGCCAGCAGCCAAGATCCAGGCCCCGGTAGTGGCTACACCTTC. V and J are TRBV4-1 and TRBJ1-2, with D unclear. CDR3 length: 15 amino acids. Trimming took 0 bases from V and 7 from J, leaving 15 bases between them. Germline V CDR1 and CDR2: MGHRA, YSYEKL.

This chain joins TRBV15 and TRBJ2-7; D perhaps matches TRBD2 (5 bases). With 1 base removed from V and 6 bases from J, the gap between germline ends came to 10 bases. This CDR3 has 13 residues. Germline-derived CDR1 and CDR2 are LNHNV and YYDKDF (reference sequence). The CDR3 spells CATSRGGFGEQYF. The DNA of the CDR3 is TGTGCCACCAGCAGAGGCGGGTTCGGCGAGCAGTACTTC.

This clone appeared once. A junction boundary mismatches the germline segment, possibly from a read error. The DNA for the CDR3 is TGTGCTAGCAGCTTATCCCCCCAGGGGCGAAGCCAAGAGACCCAGTACTTC. This translates into CASSLSPQGRSQETQYF. The V call is TRBV7-7, the J call TRBJ2-5; a possible D gene is TRBD1 (6 bases). The CDR3 sequence is 17 residues long. Germline CDR1 is SSHAT and CDR2 is FNYEAQ (reference sequence).

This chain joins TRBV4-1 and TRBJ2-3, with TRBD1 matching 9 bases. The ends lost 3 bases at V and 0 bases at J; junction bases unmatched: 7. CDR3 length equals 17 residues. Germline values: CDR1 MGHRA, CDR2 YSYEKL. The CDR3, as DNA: TGCGCCAGCAGCCATCAGACAGGGGGACTCAGCACAGATACGCAGTATTTT. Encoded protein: CASSHQTGGLSTDTQYF.

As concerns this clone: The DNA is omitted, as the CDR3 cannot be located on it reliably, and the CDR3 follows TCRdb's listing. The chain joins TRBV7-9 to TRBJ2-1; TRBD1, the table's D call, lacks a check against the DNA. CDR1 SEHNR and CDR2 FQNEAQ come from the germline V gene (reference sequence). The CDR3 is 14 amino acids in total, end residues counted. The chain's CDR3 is CASSLPTFGQGALF.

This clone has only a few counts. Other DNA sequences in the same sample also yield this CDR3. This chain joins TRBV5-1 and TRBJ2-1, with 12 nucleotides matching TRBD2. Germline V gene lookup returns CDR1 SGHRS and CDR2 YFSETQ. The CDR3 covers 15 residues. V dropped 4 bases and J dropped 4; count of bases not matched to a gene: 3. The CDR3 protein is CASSPGLAGYNEQFF. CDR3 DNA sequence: TGCGCCAGCAGCCCCGGACTAGCGGGGTACAATGAGCAGTTCTTC.

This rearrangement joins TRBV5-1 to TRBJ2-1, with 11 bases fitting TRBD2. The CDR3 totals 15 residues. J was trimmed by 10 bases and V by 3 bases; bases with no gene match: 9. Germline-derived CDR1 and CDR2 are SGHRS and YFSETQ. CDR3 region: CASSWTKLAGEEQFF. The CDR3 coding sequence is TGCGCCAGCAGCTGGACGAAACTAGCGGGAGAAGAGCAGTTCTTC.

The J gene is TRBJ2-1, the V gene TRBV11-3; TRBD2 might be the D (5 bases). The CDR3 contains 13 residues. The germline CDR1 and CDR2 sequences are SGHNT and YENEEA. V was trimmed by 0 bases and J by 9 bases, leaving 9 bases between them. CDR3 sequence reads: CASSLEPEGEQFF. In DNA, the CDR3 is TGTGCCAGCAGCTTAGAGCCAGAGGGTGAGCAGTTCTTC.

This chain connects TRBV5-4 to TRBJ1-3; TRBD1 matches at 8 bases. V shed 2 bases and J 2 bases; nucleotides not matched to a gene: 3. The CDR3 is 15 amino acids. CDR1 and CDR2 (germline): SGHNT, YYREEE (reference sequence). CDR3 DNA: TGTGCCAGCAGCTTAGGCAGGGGGCCTGGAAACACCATATATTTT. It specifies CASSLGRGPGNTIYF. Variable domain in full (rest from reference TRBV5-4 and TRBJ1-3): ETGVTQSPTHLIKTRGQQVTLRCSSQSGHNTVSWYQQALGQGPQFIFQYYREEENGRGNFPPRFSGLQFPNYSSELNVNALELDDSALYLCASSLGRGPGNTIYFGEGSWLTVV.

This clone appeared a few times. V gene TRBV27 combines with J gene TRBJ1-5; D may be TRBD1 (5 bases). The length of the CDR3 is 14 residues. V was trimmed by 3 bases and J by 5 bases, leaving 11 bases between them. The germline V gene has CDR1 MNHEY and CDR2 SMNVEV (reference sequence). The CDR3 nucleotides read TGTGCCAGCAGTTTGACAGCCCACCATCAGCCCCAGCATTTT. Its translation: CASSLTAHHQPQHF.

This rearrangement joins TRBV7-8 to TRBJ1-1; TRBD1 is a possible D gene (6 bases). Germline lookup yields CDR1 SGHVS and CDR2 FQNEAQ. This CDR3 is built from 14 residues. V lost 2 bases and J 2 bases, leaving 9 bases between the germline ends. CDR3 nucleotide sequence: TGTGCCAGCAGCTTACAGGGGCGCAACACTGAAGCTTTCTTT. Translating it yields CASSLQGRNTEAFF.

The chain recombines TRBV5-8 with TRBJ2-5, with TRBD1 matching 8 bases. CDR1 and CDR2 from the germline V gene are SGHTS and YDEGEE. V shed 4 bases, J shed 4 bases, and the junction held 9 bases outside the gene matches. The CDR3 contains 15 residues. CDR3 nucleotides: TGTGCCAGCAGCCTAGGACAGGGTTGGCCAGAGACCCAGTACTTC. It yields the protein CASSLGQGWPETQYF. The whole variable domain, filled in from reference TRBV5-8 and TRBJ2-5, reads EAGVTQSPTHLIKTRGQQATLRCSPISGHTSVYWYQQALGLGLQFLLWYDEGEERNRGNFPPRFSGRQFPNYSSELNVNALELEDSALYLCASSLGQGWPETQYFGPGTRLLVL.

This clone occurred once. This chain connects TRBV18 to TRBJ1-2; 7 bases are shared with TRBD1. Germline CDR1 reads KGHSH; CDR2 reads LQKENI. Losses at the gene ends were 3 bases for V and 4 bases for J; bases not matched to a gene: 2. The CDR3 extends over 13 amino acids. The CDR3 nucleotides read TGTGCCAGCTCACCGGAGGGGGCCTATGGCTACACCTTC. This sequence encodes CASSPEGAYGYTF. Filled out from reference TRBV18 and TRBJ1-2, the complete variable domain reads NAGVMQNPRHLVRRRGQEARLRCSPMKGHSHVYWYRQLPEEGLKFMVYLQKENIIDESGMPKERFSAEFPKEGPSILRIQQVVRGDSAAYFCASSPEGAYGYTFGSGTRLTVV.

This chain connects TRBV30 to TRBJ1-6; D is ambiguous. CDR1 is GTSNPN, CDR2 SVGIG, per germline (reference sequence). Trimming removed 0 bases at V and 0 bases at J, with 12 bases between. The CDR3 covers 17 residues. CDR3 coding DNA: TGTGCCTGGAGTGTAGACTTGGGGAGCTCCTATAATTCACCCCTCCACTTT. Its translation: CAWSVDLGSSYNSPLHF.

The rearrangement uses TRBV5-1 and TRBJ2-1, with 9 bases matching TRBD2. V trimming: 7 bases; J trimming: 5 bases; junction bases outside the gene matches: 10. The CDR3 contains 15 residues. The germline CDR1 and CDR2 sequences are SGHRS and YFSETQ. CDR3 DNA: TGCGCCAGCCGTCCCAATGGGACTAGCAACAATGAGCAGTTCTTC. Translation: CASRPNGTSNNEQFF.